This T cell receptor beta chain was observed in a study of T cells in Graves' hyperthyroidism and ophthalmopathy. What was amplified from RNA transcripts were TCR beta CDR3 regions. TCR CDR3 regions were first amplified by RT-PCR with HTBI primers. From the multiplex PCR reads, TCRdb called clonotypes with MiXCR, one entry per CDR3 protein. The sample gives a few hundred thousand distinct CDR3 sequences, around 15% of which show up once; 5% to 6% is in the top ten. Germline V lookup: CDR1 SGHTS, CDR2 YDEGEE. The CDR3 consists of 13 residues. V was clipped by 0 bases and J by 5 bases, with 6 bases between them. This clonotype was counted many times. The hyperthyroidism patients had all been newly diagnosed, and their disease duration was under 2 months. Their ages ranged from 18 to 65 years. For the diagnoses, clinical symptoms, serum thyroxine and TRAb, thyroid ultrasound and orbital computed tomography were used.

The chain recombines TRBV5-8 with TRBJ1-5; D gene unclear. Specimen: blood. The sequence was collected from a woman between 18 and 30 years old with Graves' hyperthyroidism. DNA for the CDR3: TGTGCCAGCAGCTTGGGAGGGCATCAGCCCCAGCATTTT. This translates into CASSLGGHQPQHF.